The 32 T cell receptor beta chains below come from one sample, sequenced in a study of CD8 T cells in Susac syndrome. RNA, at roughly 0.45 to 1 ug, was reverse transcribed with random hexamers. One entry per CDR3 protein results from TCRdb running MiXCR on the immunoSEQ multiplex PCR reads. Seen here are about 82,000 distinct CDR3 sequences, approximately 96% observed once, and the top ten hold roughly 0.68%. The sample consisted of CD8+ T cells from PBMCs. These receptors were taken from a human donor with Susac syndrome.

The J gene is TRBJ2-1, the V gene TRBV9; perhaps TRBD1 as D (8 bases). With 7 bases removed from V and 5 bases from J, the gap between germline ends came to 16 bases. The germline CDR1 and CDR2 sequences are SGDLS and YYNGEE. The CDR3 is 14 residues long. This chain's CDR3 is CASGRGDRNNEQFF. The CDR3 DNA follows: TGTGCCAGCGGACGGGGGGACAGGAACAATGAGCAGTTCTTC.

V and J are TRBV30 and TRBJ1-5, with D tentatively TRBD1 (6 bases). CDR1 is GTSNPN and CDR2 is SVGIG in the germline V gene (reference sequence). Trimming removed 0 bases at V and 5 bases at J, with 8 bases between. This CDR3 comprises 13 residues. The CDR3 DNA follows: TGTGCCTGGAGTGTACAGGGTGATCAGCCCCAGCATTTT. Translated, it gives CAWSVQGDQPQHF.

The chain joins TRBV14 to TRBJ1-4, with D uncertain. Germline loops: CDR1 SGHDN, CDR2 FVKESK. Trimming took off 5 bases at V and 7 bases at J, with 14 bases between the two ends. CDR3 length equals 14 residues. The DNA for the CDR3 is TGTGCCAGCAGCGCCGGGGTTCGCCTTGAAAAACTGTTTTTT. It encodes CASSAGVRLEKLFF.

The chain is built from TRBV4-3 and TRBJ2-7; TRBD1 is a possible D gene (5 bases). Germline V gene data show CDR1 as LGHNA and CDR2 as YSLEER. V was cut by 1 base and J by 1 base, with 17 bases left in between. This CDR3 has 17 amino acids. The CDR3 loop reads CASSQAMGPTLSYEQYF. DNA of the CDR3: TGCGCCAGCAGCCAAGCCATGGGGCCTACATTATCCTACGAGCAGTACTTC.

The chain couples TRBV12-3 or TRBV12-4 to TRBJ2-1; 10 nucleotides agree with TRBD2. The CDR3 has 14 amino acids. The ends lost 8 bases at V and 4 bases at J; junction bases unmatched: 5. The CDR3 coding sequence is TGTGCCAGCGGGAGCGGGGGGGGGTACAATGAGCAGTTCTTC. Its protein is CASGSGGGYNEQFF.

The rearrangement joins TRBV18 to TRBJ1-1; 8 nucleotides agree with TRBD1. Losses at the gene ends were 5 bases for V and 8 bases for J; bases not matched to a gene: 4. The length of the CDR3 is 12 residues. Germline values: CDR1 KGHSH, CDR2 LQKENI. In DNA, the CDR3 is TGTGCCAGCTCAGACGACAGGGGCGAAGCTTTCTTT. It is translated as CASSDDRGEAFF.

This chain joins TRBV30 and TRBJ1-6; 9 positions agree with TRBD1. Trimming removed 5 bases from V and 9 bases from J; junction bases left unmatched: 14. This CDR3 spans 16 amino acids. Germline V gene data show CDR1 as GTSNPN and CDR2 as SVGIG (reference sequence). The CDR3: CAWAGQGKQRGSPLHF. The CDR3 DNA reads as TGTGCCTGGGCGGGACAGGGAAAACAAAGGGGTTCACCCCTCCACTTT.

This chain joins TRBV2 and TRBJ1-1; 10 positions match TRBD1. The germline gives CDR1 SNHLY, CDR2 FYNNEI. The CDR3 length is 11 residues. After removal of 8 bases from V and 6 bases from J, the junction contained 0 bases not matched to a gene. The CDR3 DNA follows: TGTGCCAGCGGACAGGGGGCTGAAGCTTTCTTT. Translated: CASGQGAEAFF.

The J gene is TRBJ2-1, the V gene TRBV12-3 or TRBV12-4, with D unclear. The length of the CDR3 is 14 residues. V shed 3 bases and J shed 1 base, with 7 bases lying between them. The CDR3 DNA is TGTGCCAGCAGTTTCGGAATGTCCTACAATGAGCAGTTCTTC. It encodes CASSFGMSYNEQFF.

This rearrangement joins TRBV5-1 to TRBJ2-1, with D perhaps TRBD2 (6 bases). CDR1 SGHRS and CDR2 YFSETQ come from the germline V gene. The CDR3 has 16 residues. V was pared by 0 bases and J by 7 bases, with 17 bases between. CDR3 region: CASSLGSLGGRNEQFF. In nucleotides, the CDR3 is TGCGCCAGCAGCTTGGGTAGCCTAGGAGGGCGTAATGAGCAGTTCTTC. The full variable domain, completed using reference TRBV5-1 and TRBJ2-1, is KAGVTQTPRYLIKTRGQQVTLSCSPISGHRSVSWYQQTPGQGLQFLFEYFSETQRNKGNFPGRFSGRQFSNSRSEMNVSTLELGDSALYLCASSLGSLGGRNEQFFGPGTRLTVL.

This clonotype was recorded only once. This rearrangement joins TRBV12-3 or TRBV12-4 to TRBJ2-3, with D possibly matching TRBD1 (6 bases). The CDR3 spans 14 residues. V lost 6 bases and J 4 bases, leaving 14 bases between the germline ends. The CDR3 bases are TGTGCCAGCAGCCTTCAGGGGCCAGCAGATACGCAGTATTTT. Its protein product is CASSLQGPADTQYF.

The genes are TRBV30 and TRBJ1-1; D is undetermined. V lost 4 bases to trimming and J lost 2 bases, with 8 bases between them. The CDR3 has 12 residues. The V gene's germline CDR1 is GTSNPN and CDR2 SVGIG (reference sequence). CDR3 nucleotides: TGTGCCTGGATCGGCCTCAACACTGAAGCTTTCTTT. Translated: CAWIGLNTEAFF.

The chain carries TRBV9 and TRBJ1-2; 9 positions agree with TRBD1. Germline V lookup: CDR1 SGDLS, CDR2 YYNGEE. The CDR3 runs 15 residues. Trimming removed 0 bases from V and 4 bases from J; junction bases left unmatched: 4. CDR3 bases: TGTGCCAGCAGCGTAGACCCGGACAGGGGCTATGGCTACACCTTC. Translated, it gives CASSVDPDRGYGYTF.

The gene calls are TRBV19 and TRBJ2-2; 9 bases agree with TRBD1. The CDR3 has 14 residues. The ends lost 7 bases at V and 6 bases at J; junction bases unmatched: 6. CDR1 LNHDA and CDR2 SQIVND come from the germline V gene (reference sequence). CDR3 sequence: CASNPGQGAGELFF. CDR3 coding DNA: TGTGCCAGTAACCCGGGACAGGGAGCCGGGGAGCTGTTTTTT.

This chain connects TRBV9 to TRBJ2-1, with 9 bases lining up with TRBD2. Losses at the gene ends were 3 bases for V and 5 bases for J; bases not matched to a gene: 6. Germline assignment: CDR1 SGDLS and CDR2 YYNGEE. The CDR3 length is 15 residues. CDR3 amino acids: CASSGSGGRHNEQFF. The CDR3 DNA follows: TGTGCCAGCAGCGGTAGCGGGGGAAGACACAATGAGCAGTTCTTC.

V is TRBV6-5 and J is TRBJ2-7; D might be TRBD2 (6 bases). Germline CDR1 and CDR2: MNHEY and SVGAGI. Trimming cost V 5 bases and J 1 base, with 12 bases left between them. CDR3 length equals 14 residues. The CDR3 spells CASSRDFRSYEQYF. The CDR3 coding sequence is TGTGCCAGCAGTCGGGACTTTCGGTCCTACGAGCAGTACTTC.

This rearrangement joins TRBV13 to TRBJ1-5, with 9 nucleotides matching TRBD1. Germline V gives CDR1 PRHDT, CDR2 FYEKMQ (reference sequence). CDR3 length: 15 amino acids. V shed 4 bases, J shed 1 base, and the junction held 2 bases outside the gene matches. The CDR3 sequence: CASSYGQGSNQPQHF. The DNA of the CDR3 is TGTGCCAGCAGCTACGGACAGGGGAGCAATCAGCCCCAGCATTTT.

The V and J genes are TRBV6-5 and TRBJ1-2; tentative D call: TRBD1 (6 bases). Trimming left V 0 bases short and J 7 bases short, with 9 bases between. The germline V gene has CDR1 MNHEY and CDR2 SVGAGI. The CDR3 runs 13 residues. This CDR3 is CASSYSTGRGYTF. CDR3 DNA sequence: TGTGCCAGCAGTTACTCGACAGGTCGTGGCTACACCTTC.

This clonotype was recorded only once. The CDR3 bases are TGTGCCTGGAGTACAGACTCAGGGGCGCCCCAGCATTTT. It is translated as CAWSTDSGAPQHF. J is TRBJ1-5 and V is TRBV30, with a weak D call TRBD1 (6 bases). V was clipped by 2 bases and J by 9 bases, with 14 bases between them. CDR1 GTSNPN and CDR2 SVGIG come from the germline V gene (reference sequence). The CDR3 spans 13 residues. The full variable domain, in which reference TRBV30 and TRBJ1-5 provide the parts outside the CDR3, is SQTIHQWPATLVQPVGSPLSLECTVEGTSNPNLYWYRQAAGRGLQLLFYSVGIGQISSEVPQNLSASRPQDRQFILSSKKLLLSDSGFYLCAWSTDSGAPQHFGDGTRLSIL.

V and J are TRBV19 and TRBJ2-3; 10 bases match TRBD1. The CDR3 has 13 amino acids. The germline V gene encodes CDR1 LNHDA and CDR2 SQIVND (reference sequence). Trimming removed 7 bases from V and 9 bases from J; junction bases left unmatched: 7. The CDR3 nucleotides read TGTGCCAGTATGACGGACAGGGGGTTAACGCAGTATTTT. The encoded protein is CASMTDRGLTQYF.

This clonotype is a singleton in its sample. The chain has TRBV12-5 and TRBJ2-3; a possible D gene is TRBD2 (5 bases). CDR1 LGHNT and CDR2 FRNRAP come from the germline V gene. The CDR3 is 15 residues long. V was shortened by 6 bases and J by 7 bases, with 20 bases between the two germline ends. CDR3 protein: CASGLAGLGPNTQYF. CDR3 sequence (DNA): TGTGCTAGTGGCCTGGCGGGCCTCGGACCAAATACGCAGTATTTT. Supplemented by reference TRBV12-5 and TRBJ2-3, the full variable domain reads DARVTQTPRHKVTEMGQEVTMRCQPILGHNTVFWYRQTMMQGLELLAYFRNRAPLDDSGMPKDRFSAEMPDATLATLKIQPSEPRDSAVYFCASGLAGLGPNTQYFGPGTRLTVL.

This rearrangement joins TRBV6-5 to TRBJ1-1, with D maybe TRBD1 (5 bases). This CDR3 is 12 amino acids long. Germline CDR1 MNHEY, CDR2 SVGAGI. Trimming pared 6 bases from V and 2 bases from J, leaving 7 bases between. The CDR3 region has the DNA TGTGCCAGCAGAGACAGAAACACTGAAGCTTTCTTT. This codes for CASRDRNTEAFF.

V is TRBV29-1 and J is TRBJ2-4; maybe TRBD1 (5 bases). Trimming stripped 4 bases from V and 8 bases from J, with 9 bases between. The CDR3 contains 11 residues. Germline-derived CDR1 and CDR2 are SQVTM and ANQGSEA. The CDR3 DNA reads TGCAGCGTTGGGGGCTCCGACATTCAGTACTTC. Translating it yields CSVGGSDIQYF.

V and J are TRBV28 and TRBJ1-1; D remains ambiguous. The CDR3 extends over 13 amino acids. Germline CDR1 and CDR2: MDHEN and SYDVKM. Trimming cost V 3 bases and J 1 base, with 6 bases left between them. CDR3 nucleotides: TGTGCCAGCAGTTTGGGGTCGAACACTGAAGCTTTCTTT. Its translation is CASSLGSNTEAFF.

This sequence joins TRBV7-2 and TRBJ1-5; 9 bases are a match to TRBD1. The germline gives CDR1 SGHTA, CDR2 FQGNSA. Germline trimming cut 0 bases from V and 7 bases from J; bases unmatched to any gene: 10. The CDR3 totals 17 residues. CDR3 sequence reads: CASSLARDRVIEQPQHF. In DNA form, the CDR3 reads TGTGCCAGCAGCTTAGCAAGGGACAGGGTTATAGAGCAGCCCCAGCATTTT.

CDR3 sequence reads: CASSSSAGGPGEQYF. The CDR3 DNA reads TGTGCCAGCAGTTCCTCAGCGGGGGGCCCCGGGGAGCAGTACTTC. The rearrangement joins TRBV12-3 or TRBV12-4 to TRBJ2-7; 9 nucleotides align to TRBD2. With V trimmed by 4 bases and J by 7 bases, 11 bases remained unmatched. The length of the CDR3 is 15 residues.

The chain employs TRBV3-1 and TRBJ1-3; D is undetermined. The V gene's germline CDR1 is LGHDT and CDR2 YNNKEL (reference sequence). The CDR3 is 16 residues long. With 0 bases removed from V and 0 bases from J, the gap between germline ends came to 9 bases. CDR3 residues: CASSQERGSSGNTIYF. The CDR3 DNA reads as TGTGCCAGCAGCCAAGAACGAGGCAGCTCTGGAAACACCATATATTTT.

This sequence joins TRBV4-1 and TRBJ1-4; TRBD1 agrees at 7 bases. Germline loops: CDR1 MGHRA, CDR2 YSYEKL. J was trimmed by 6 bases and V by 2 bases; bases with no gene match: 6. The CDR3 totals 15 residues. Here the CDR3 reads CASSQPRQGHEKLFF. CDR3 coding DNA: TGCGCCAGCAGCCAACCTCGACAGGGCCATGAAAAACTGTTTTTT.

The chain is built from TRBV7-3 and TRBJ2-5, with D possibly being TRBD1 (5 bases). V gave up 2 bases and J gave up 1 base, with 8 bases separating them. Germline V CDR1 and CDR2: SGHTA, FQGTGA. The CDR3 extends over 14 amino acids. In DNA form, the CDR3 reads TGTGCCAGCAGCTTACCAGGGCCCCAAGAGACCCAGTACTTC. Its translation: CASSLPGPQETQYF.

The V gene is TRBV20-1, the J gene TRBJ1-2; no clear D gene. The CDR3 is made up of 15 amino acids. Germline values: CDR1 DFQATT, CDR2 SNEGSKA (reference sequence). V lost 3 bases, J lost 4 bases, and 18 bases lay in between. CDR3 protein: CSASNAGKGRYGYTF. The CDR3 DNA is TGCAGTGCTAGTAACGCCGGTAAAGGGCGCTATGGCTACACCTTC.

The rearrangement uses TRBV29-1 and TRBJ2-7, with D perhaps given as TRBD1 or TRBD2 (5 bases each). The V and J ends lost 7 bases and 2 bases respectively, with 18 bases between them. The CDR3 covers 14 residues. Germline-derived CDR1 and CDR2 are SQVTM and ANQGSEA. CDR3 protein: CSAKGTAATYEQYF. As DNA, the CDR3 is TGCAGCGCCAAGGGGACGGCCGCGACCTACGAGCAGTACTTC.

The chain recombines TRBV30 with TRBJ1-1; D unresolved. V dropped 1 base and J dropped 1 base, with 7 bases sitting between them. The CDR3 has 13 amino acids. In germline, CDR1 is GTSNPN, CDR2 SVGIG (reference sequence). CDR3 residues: CAWSERANTEAFF. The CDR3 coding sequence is TGTGCCTGGAGTGAACGGGCGAACACTGAAGCTTTCTTT.